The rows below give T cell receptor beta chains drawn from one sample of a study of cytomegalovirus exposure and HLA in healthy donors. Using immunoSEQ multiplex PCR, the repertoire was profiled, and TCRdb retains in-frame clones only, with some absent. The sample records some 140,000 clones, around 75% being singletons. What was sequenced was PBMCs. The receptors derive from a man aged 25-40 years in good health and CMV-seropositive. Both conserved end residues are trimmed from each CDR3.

CDR3: ASSTTGFHEQY
length: 11
J: TRBJ2-7
V: TRBV11-3

CDR3: ASSQGGIYGYT
length: 11
J: TRBJ1-2
V: TRBV4-1

CDR3: ASSSRDTSYEQY
length: 12
J: TRBJ2-7
V: TRBV7-9

CDR3: ASREDLNQPQH
length: 11
J: TRBJ1-5
V: TRBV6-5

CDR3: ASSPAGGTEAF
length: 11
J: TRBJ1-1
V: TRBV5-4

CDR3: ASSLAAGTDNEKLF
length: 14
J: TRBJ1-4
V: TRBV7-9

CDR3: ASSLGRGADTQY
length: 12
J: TRBJ2-3
V: TRBV7-7

CDR3: ASTPGGQGTDTQY
length: 13
J: TRBJ2-3
V: TRBV7-8

CDR3: ASRPLRQGYNEQF
length: 13
J: TRBJ2-1
V: TRBV27

CDR3: ASNSGGLDTQY
length: 11
J: TRBJ2-3
V: TRBV7-2

CDR3: ASSLTGFPKDGYT
length: 13
J: TRBJ1-2
V: TRBV27

CDR3: ASSFAAGFPNTGELF
length: 15
J: TRBJ2-2
V: TRBV5-4

CDR3: ASSLKRNTEAF
length: 11
J: TRBJ1-1
V: TRBV11-2

CDR3: ASSSPGQGGSPLH
length: 13
J: TRBJ1-6
V: TRBV5-4

CDR3: ASAPGGRATDTQY
length: 13
J: TRBJ2-3
V: TRBV28

CDR3: ASSYRYRPNNSPLH
length: 14
J: TRBJ1-6
V: TRBV6-5

CDR3: ASSLVGLVNEQY
length: 12
J: TRBJ2-7
V: TRBV5-1

CDR3: ASSPKSVTGELF
length: 12
J: TRBJ2-2
V: TRBV27